This T cell receptor beta chain was recovered during a study of T-cell reconstitution after alpha-beta-depleted transplantation in children. The TCRbeta library was prepared with unique molecular identifiers. TCRdb called the PCR reads again in MiXCR, with one record for every CDR3 protein. The sample yields fewer than 350,000 distinct CDR3 sequences, approximately 7.3% seen once. Findings and caveats of the study: At the one-year point after transplant, T-cell counts and TCRbeta diversity were found to come mostly from T cells that had been newly produced.

This clonotype has at least ten counts. Its antigen is undetermined. V was cut by 7 bases and J by 4 bases, with 16 bases left in between. Germline assignment: CDR1 SQVTM and CDR2 ANQGSEA. The CDR3 has 13 amino acids. The rearrangement links TRBV29-1 to TRBJ1-2; D gene ambiguous. Sample: peripheral blood, taken 360 days after TCRalphabeta/CD19-depleted stem cell transplant. The sequence came from a female patient aged 2-9 years who had a stem cell transplant for Fanconi anemia, so the T cells may come from the graft donor. Written as DNA, the CDR3 is TGCAGCGCCCCTGCCGCTTTAGGCTATGGCTACACCTTC. Translating gives CSAPAALGYGYTF.